The 30 T cell receptor beta chains below all came from one sample that was sequenced in a study of shared clonotypes between healthy human individuals. Using immunoSEQ multiplex PCR, the repertoire was profiled, and TCRdb retains in-frame clones only, with some absent. Here the sample spans hundreds of thousands of clones, about four fifths being singletons. The sequenced sample consisted of PBMCs. These receptors were collected from a woman aged 40 to 50 in good health. Some clones in this sample may be carry-over from other donors' samples.

This clone was observed at least ten times. V gene TRBV19 combines with J gene TRBJ2-6; 7 bases agree with TRBD1. This CDR3 spans 16 amino acids. Trimming removed 1 base from V and 2 bases from J; junction bases left unmatched: 2. Germline V CDR1 and CDR2: LNHDA, SQIVND (reference sequence). As DNA, the CDR3 is TGTGCCAGTAGTATAGCCACAGGGGCTGGGGCCAACGTCCTGACTTTC. This sequence encodes CASSIATGAGANVLTF. The full variable domain, with the rest looked up from reference TRBV19 and TRBJ2-6, is DGGITQSPKYLFRKEGQNVTLSCEQNLNHDAMYWYRQDPGQGLRLIYYSQIVNDFQKGDIAEGYSVSREKKESFPLTVTSAQKNPTAFYLCASSIATGAGANVLTFGAGSRLTVL.

The chain carries TRBV5-4 and TRBJ2-7, with D tentatively TRBD1 (5 bases). Per the germline V gene, CDR1 is SGHNT and CDR2 is YYREEE (reference sequence). V was clipped by 0 bases and J by 3 bases, with 13 bases between them. The CDR3 length is 15 residues. CDR3 loop: CASSLDSQGFYEQYF. CDR3 nucleotides: TGTGCCAGCAGCTTGGACTCCCAGGGCTTCTACGAGCAGTACTTC. The full variable domain, rest sourced from reference TRBV5-4 and TRBJ2-7, is ETGVTQSPTHLIKTRGQQVTLRCSSQSGHNTVSWYQQALGQGPQFIFQYYREEENGRGNFPPRFSGLQFPNYSSELNVNALELDDSALYLCASSLDSQGFYEQYFGPGTRLTVT.

The chain joins TRBV5-1 to TRBJ2-1; 9 bases align to TRBD2. Germline CDR1 SGHRS, CDR2 YFSETQ. With V trimmed by 0 bases and J by 4 bases, 5 bases remained unmatched. The CDR3 spans 16 residues. In DNA, the CDR3 is TGCGCCAGCAGCTTGGAACCGGGACTAGCTTACAATGAGCAGTTCTTC. Protein: CASSLEPGLAYNEQFF.

The chain recombines TRBV9 with TRBJ2-1, with a weak D call TRBD2 (6 bases). CDR1 and CDR2 (germline): SGDLS, YYNGEE. Trimming took 0 bases from V and 5 from J, leaving 18 bases between them. The CDR3 covers 17 residues. CDR3 DNA sequence: TGTGCCAGCAGCGTAGGCGGAGCGGGCCCACCCCACAATGAGCAGTTCTTC. Its protein product is CASSVGGAGPPHNEQFF.

The V gene is TRBV18, the J gene TRBJ1-4; D gene uncertain. Germline V gene lookup returns CDR1 KGHSH and CDR2 LQKENI. The CDR3 sequence is 15 residues long. The V gene lost 6 bases and the J gene lost 3 bases, with 14 bases spanning the gap. Written as DNA, the CDR3 is TGTGCCAGCTCGCTACGTCAGGTCTCTAATGAAAAACTGTTTTTT. Translating it yields CASSLRQVSNEKLFF.

The chain links TRBV4-1 to TRBJ1-3; D remains unclear. Germline values: CDR1 MGHRA, CDR2 YSYEKL. Trimming removed 2 bases from V and 4 bases from J, with 12 bases in between. The CDR3 consists of 15 residues. CDR3 amino acids: CASSQPSGRGNTIYF. In DNA form, the CDR3 reads TGCGCCAGCAGCCAACCCTCGGGGAGGGGAAACACCATATATTTT.

This rearrangement joins TRBV2 to TRBJ2-5; D ambiguous. Trimming took off 2 bases at V and 3 bases at J, with 4 bases between the two ends. The CDR3 is made up of 12 amino acids. The V gene's germline CDR1 is SNHLY and CDR2 FYNNEI. The CDR3 sequence: CASSELEETQYF. The CDR3 DNA sequence: TGTGCCAGCAGTGAACTCGAAGAGACCCAGTACTTC.

This clone was recorded a few times. The chain is built from TRBV5-6 and TRBJ2-3, with 7 bases identical to TRBD2. The V gene end was trimmed by 2 bases and the J gene end by 6 bases; junction bases not matched to a gene: 9. The length of the CDR3 is 15 residues. Germline CDR1 SGHDT, CDR2 YYEEEE. CDR3 region: CASSFVLAEGDTQYF. The CDR3 DNA sequence: TGTGCCAGCAGCTTTGTCCTAGCGGAGGGGGATACGCAGTATTTT.

Turning to this clone: Other DNA sequences in this sample translate to the same CDR3. The V call is TRBV20-1, the J call TRBJ1-1, with D unclear. The CDR3 extends over 11 amino acids. Germline CDR1 DFQATT, CDR2 SNEGSKA (reference sequence). V was shortened by 6 bases and J by 0 bases, with 5 bases between the two germline ends. This CDR3 reads CSAPMNTEAFF. CDR3 DNA sequence: TGCAGTGCCCCAATGAACACTGAAGCTTTCTTT.

The chain employs TRBV7-2 and TRBJ2-6; D call uncertain. Germline V lookup: CDR1 SGHTA, CDR2 FQGNSA. The CDR3 has 17 amino acids. The V end was cut by 0 bases, the J end by 1 base, with 10 bases between. The CDR3 protein is CASSLANPRSGANVLTF. In DNA form, the CDR3 reads TGTGCCAGCAGCTTAGCAAACCCCAGATCTGGGGCCAACGTCCTGACTTTC.

The genes are TRBV10-3 and TRBJ2-7; the match to TRBD2 covers 12 bases. V gave up 5 bases and J gave up 6 bases; unmatched junction bases: 5. Germline assignment: CDR1 ENHRY and CDR2 SYGVKD. CDR3 length: 14 amino acids. CDR3 region: CAISKTSGSIEQYF. CDR3 DNA sequence: TGTGCCATCAGTAAGACTAGCGGGAGTATCGAGCAGTACTTC.

J is TRBJ2-2 and V is TRBV7-9; TRBD1 or TRBD2 may be the D gene (5 bases each). This CDR3 spans 15 amino acids. V lost 4 bases to trimming and J lost 6 bases, with 15 bases between them. CDR1 and CDR2 (germline): SEHNR, FQNEAQ (reference sequence). CDR3 in amino acids: CASSSGTKVPGELFF. In nucleotides, the CDR3 is TGTGCCAGCAGCTCCGGGACCAAGGTCCCCGGGGAGCTGTTTTTT.

The rearrangement uses TRBV27 and TRBJ2-2; a possible D gene is TRBD1 (6 bases). V was cut by 6 bases and J by 5 bases, with 7 bases left in between. The CDR3 length is 12 residues. CDR1 and CDR2 (germline): MNHEY, SMNVEV (reference sequence). The CDR3 coding sequence is TGTGCCAGCAGCCAGGGGACCGGGGAGCTGTTTTTT. Translating gives CASSQGTGELFF.

This chain joins TRBV4-1 and TRBJ2-1; D remains unclear. The CDR3 runs to 12 residues. V was cut by 2 bases and J by 4 bases, with 3 bases left in between. Looked up from germline, CDR1 is MGHRA and CDR2 is YSYEKL. The CDR3, as DNA: TGCGCCAGCAGCCAACTATACAATGAGCAGTTCTTC. Translated, it gives CASSQLYNEQFF.

This chain connects TRBV5-8 to TRBJ2-3, with D tentatively TRBD1 (5 bases). Between the trimmed V and J ends, which lost 1 base and 3 bases, there was a span of 6 bases. The germline V gene has CDR1 SGHTS and CDR2 YDEGEE. The length of the CDR3 is 13 residues. The CDR3 DNA follows: TGTGCCAGCAGCTTGCAGGGTACAGATACGCAGTATTTT. Its protein is CASSLQGTDTQYF.

The V call is TRBV2, the J call TRBJ2-5, with 11 nucleotides matching TRBD2. Per the germline V gene, CDR1 is SNHLY and CDR2 is FYNNEI. J was trimmed by 3 bases and V by 7 bases; bases with no gene match: 7. The CDR3 has 15 residues. CDR3 amino acids: CASIFLGLAEETQYF. CDR3 sequence (DNA): TGTGCCAGCATCTTCCTGGGACTAGCGGAAGAGACCCAGTACTTC.

This clone has just one count. The chain joins TRBV19 to TRBJ2-7, with D unclear. The CDR3 length is 15 residues. Germline V gene data show CDR1 as LNHDA and CDR2 as SQIVND (reference sequence). Trimming took 5 bases from V and 3 from J, leaving 17 bases between them. Here the CDR3 DNA reads TGTGCCAGTAGTGTGCTTCTGACCCCCTACTACGAGCAGTACTTC. This codes for CASSVLLTPYYEQYF.

In DNA form, the CDR3 reads TGTGCCAGCAGTCCTAGCGGGAGGACTCTACAGGAGCAGTTCTTC. Residues: CASSPSGRTLQEQFF. The chain recombines TRBV9 with TRBJ2-1; 11 nucleotides match TRBD2. Germline CDR1 and CDR2: SGDLS and YYNGEE. This CDR3 is 15 amino acids long. J lost 10 bases, V lost 5 bases, and 11 bases had no gene match. Together with reference TRBV9 and TRBJ2-1, the CDR3 gives the full variable domain: DSGVTQTPKHLITATGQRVTLRCSPRSGDLSVYWYQQSLDQGLQFLIQYYNGEERAKGNILERFSAQQFPDLHSELNLSSLELGDSALYFCASSPSGRTLQEQFFGPGTRLTVL.

A remark on this clone: This sample includes further DNA sequences coding for the same CDR3. The CDR3 nucleotides read TGTGCCAGCAGTGATACAGGGGGGCAGCCCCAGCATTTT. It is translated as CASSDTGGQPQHF. The chain links TRBV9 to TRBJ1-5, with 8 bases fitting TRBD1. Per the germline V gene, CDR1 is SGDLS and CDR2 is YYNGEE. Germline trimming cut 5 bases from V and 7 bases from J; bases unmatched to any gene: 5. The CDR3 has 13 residues.

Worth noting for this clone: Other DNA sequences from this sample encode an identical CDR3 as well. The V and J genes are TRBV30 and TRBJ1-1; no reliable D call. This CDR3 comprises 12 residues. V was trimmed by 0 bases and J by 2 bases, leaving 4 bases between them. Germline V lookup: CDR1 GTSNPN, CDR2 SVGIG (reference sequence). The CDR3 DNA is TGTGCCTGGAGTGTACTTAACACTGAAGCTTTCTTT. This gives the protein CAWSVLNTEAFF.

The chain couples TRBV28 to TRBJ1-1; unclear D gene. The V end lost 5 bases, the J end lost 4 bases, and 11 bases lay between the germline ends. Germline CDR1 and CDR2: MDHEN and SYDVKM. The CDR3 loop spans 13 amino acids. The CDR3 here is CASSPAGATEAFF. The CDR3 nucleotides are TGTGCCAGCAGTCCCGCCGGCGCCACTGAAGCTTTCTTT.

A few counts support this clone. The rearrangement uses TRBV27 and TRBJ2-7; 7 bases match TRBD2. The CDR3 is 13 amino acids. The germline gives CDR1 MNHEY, CDR2 SMNVEV (reference sequence). The junction had 5 bases not matched to a gene; V was cut back by 3 bases and J by 6 bases. The CDR3 DNA sequence: TGTGCCAGCAGTTTCGCGGGAGTGGGCGAGCAGTACTTC. Its protein is CASSFAGVGEQYF.

This clone appeared many times. V and J are TRBV11-2 and TRBJ1-1; D is perhaps TRBD1 (6 bases). There are 13 residues in the CDR3. Per the germline V gene, CDR1 is SGHAT and CDR2 is FQNNGV. Trimming took off 3 bases at V and 2 bases at J, with 7 bases between the two ends. The CDR3: CASSFRGNTEAFF. The CDR3 DNA is TGTGCCAGCAGCTTCAGGGGTAACACTGAAGCTTTCTTT.

The chain carries TRBV5-1 and TRBJ2-3; 8 bases agree with TRBD2. Germline V lookup: CDR1 SGHRS, CDR2 YFSETQ. With 1 base clipped from V and 2 bases from J, the junction kept 3 bases outside the gene matches. This CDR3 region has 15 residues. CDR3 amino acids: CASSLISGTTDTQYF. CDR3 nucleotide sequence: TGCGCCAGCAGCTTGATTAGCGGGACCACAGATACGCAGTATTTT. The variable domain in full, completed from reference TRBV5-1 and TRBJ2-3, reads KAGVTQTPRYLIKTRGQQVTLSCSPISGHRSVSWYQQTPGQGLQFLFEYFSETQRNKGNFPGRFSGRQFSNSRSEMNVSTLELGDSALYLCASSLISGTTDTQYFGPGTRLTVL.

This chain connects TRBV2 to TRBJ1-1, with D unresolved. Deletions cut 11 bases from V and 1 base from J, with 11 bases between. The V gene's germline CDR1 is SNHLY and CDR2 FYNNEI. The CDR3 sequence is 12 residues long. The CDR3 DNA follows: TGTGCCGGGAAGACCGCGAACACTGAAGCTTTCTTT. Its translation is CAGKTANTEAFF.

This rearrangement joins TRBV7-3 to TRBJ2-2, with D possibly being TRBD2 (6 bases). This CDR3 region has 16 residues. V lost 1 base and J 0 bases, leaving 9 bases between the germline ends. CDR1 is SGHTA and CDR2 is FQGTGA in the germline V gene. As DNA, the CDR3 is TGTGCCAGCAGCTTAAATTCGGGGGCGAACACCGGGGAGCTGTTTTTT. Translated, it gives CASSLNSGANTGELFF. The complete variable domain, with remaining parts taken from reference TRBV7-3 and TRBJ2-2, reads GAGVSQTPSNKVTEKGKYVELRCDPISGHTALYWYRQSLGQGPEFLIYFQGTGAADDSGLPNDRFFAVRPEGSVSTLKIQRTERGDSAVYLCASSLNSGANTGELFFGEGSRLTVL.

This clone has more than one count but fewer than ten. The V gene is TRBV4-2, the J gene TRBJ2-5, with 12 bases identical to TRBD2. The V gene's germline CDR1 is LGHNA and CDR2 YNFKEQ. V shed 2 bases, J shed 3 bases, and the junction held 4 bases outside the gene matches. The CDR3 length is 16 residues. CDR3 sequence: CASSQPRTSGEETQYF. The CDR3 DNA reads TGTGCCAGCAGCCAACCCAGGACTAGCGGGGAAGAGACCCAGTACTTC.

V is TRBV4-2 and J is TRBJ1-5; tentative D call: TRBD1 (6 bases). CDR3 size: 15 residues. Germline CDR1 and CDR2: LGHNA and YNFKEQ. The V end was cut by 0 bases, the J end by 10 bases, with 16 bases between. Written as DNA, the CDR3 is TGTGCCAGCAGCCAAGATCGGGCGGGGGCCCCCCCCCAGCATTTT. Its translation: CASSQDRAGAPPQHF.

This clone occurred a few times. This chain joins TRBV30 and TRBJ2-3; 7 bases line up with TRBD1. Germline-derived CDR1 and CDR2 are GTSNPN and SVGIG (reference sequence). V shed 0 bases, J shed 4 bases, and the junction held 4 bases outside the gene matches. The CDR3 totals 14 residues. The CDR3 protein is CAWSVGTEADTQYF. The DNA for the CDR3 is TGTGCCTGGAGTGTAGGGACAGAAGCAGATACGCAGTATTTT.

The chain employs TRBV28 and TRBJ2-7; a possible D gene is TRBD2 (5 bases). V gave up 6 bases and J gave up 2 bases, with 11 bases separating them. The germline gives CDR1 MDHEN, CDR2 SYDVKM. The CDR3 consists of 13 residues. The CDR3 bases are TGTGCCAGCAGCCGGACTCAGCCCTACGAGCAGTACTTC. Translated: CASSRTQPYEQYF.